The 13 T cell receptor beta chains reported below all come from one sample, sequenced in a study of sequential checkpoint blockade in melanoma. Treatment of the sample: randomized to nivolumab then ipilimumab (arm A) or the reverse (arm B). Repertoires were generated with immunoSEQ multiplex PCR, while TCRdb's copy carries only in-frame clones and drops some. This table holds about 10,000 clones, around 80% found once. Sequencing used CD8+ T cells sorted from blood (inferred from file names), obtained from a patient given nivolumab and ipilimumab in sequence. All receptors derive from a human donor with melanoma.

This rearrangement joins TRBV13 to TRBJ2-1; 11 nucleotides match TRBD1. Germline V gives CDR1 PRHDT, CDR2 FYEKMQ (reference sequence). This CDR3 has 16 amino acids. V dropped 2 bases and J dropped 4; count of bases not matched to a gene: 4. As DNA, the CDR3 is TGTGCCAGCAGCTTATACCGGGACAGGGGGTACAATGAGCAGTTCTTC. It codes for CASSLYRDRGYNEQFF.

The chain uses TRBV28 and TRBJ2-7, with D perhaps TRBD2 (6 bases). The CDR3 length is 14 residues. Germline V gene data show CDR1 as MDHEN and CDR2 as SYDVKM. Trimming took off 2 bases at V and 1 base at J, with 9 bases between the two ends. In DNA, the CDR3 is TGTGCCAGCAGTTTAAGGCGGGGTTCCTACGAGCAGTACTTC. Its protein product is CASSLRRGSYEQYF. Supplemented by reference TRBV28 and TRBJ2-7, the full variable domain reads DVKVTQSSRYLVKRTGEKVFLECVQDMDHENMFWYRQDPGLGLRLIYFSYDVKMKEKGDIPEGYSVSREKKERFSLILESASTNQTSMYLCASSLRRGSYEQYFGPGTRLTVT.

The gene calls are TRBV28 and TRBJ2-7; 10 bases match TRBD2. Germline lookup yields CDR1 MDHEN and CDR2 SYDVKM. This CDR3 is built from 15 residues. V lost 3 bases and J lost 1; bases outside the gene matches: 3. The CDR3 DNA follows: TGTGCCAGCAGTTTGGGACTAGCGCTTTCCTACGAGCAGTACTTC. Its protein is CASSLGLALSYEQYF.

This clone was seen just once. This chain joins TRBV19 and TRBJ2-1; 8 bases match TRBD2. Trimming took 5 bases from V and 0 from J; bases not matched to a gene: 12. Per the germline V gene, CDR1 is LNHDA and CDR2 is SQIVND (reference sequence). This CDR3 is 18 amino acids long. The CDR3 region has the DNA TGTGCCAGTAGTGGAGTAGCGGGATCCGTTAGCTCCTACAATGAGCAGTTCTTC. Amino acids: CASSGVAGSVSSYNEQFF.

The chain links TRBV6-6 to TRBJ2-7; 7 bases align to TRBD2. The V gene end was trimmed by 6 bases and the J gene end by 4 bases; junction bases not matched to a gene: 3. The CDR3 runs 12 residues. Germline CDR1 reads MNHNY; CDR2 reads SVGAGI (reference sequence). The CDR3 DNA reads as TGTGCCAGCAGCAACGGGGGGTACGAGCAGTACTTC. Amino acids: CASSNGGYEQYF.

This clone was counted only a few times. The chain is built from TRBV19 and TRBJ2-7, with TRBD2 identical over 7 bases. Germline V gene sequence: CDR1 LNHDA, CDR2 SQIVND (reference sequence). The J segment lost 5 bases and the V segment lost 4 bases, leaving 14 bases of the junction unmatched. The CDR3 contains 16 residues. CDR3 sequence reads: CASSTKAGTTVHEQYF. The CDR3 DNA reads TGTGCCAGTAGTACAAAAGCCGGGACTACGGTCCACGAGCAGTACTTC. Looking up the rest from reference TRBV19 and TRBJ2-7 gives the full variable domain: DGGITQSPKYLFRKEGQNVTLSCEQNLNHDAMYWYRQDPGQGLRLIYYSQIVNDFQKGDIAEGYSVSREKKESFPLTVTSAQKNPTAFYLCASSTKAGTTVHEQYFGPGTRLTVT.

The DNA for the CDR3 is TGTGCCAGCAGCTCGACGGGACAGACGAACACCGGGGAGCTGTTTTTT. Amino acid sequence: CASSSTGQTNTGELFF. This sequence joins TRBV7-8 and TRBJ2-2, with 7 bases lining up with TRBD1. The CDR3 has 16 amino acids. Losses at the gene ends were 4 bases for V and 0 bases for J; bases not matched to a gene: 5. Germline lookup yields CDR1 SGHVS and CDR2 FQNEAQ. Full variable domain (remainder filled in from reference TRBV7-8 and TRBJ2-2): GAGVSQSPRYKVAKRGQDVALRCDPISGHVSLFWYQQALGQGPEFLTYFQNEAQLDKSGLPSDRFFAERPEGSVSTLKIQRTQQEDSAVYLCASSSTGQTNTGELFFGEGSRLTVL.

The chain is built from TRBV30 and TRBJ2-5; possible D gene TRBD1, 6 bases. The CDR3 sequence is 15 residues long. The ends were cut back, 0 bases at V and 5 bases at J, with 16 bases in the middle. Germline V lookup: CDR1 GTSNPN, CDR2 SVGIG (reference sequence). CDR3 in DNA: TGTGCCTGGAGTGTCGGCCAGGGGACGGATGAGACCCAGTACTTC. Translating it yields CAWSVGQGTDETQYF. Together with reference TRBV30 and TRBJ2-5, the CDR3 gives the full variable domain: SQTIHQWPATLVQPVGSPLSLECTVEGTSNPNLYWYRQAAGRGLQLLFYSVGIGQISSEVPQNLSASRPQDRQFILSSKKLLLSDSGFYLCAWSVGQGTDETQYFGPGTRLLVL.

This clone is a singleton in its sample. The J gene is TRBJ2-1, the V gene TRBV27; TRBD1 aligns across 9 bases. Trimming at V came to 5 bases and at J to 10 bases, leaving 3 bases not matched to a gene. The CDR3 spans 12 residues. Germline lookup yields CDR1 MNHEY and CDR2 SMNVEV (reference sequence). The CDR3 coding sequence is TGTGCCAGCAGTACAGGGGGCTGGGAGCAGTTCTTC. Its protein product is CASSTGGWEQFF.

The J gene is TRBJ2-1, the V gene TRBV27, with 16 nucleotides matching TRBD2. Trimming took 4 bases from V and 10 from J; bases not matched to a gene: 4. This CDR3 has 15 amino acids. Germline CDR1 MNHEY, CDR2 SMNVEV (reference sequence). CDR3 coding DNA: TGTGCCAGCAGTTCGGGACTAGCGGGAGGGGTGGAGCAGTTCTTC. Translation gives CASSSGLAGGVEQFF.

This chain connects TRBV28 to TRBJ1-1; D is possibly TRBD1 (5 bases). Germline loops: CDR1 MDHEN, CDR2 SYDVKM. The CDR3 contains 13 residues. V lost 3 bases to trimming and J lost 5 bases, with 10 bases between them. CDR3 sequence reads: CASSLGGETEAFF. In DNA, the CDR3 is TGTGCCAGCAGTTTGGGGGGGGAGACTGAAGCTTTCTTT.

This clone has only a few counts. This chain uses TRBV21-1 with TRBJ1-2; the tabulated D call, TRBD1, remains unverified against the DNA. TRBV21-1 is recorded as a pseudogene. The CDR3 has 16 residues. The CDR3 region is CASSKKQGAIKYGYTF. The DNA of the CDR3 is TGTGCCAGCAGCAAAAAACAGGGGGCCATTAAATATGGCTACACCTTC.

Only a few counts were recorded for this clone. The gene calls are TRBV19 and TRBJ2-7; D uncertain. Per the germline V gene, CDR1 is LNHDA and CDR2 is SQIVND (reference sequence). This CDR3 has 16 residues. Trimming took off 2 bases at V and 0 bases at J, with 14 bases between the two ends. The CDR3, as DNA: TGTGCCAGTAGTATATCGGGTGACTTTACCTCCTACGAGCAGTACTTC. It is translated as CASSISGDFTSYEQYF.